Listed here are 12 T cell receptor beta chains from one sample, sequenced in a study of T cells in Graves' hyperthyroidism and ophthalmopathy. Amplified regions were TCR beta CDR3 sequences from RNA transcripts. Carried out on the TCR CDR3, a first-round RT-PCR used the HTBI primer set. TCRdb used MiXCR to reprocess the multiplex PCR reads, holding one entry per CDR3 protein. The sample holds tens of thousands of distinct CDR3 sequences; around 48% are singletons and the top ten take under 35%. Sequences were obtained from peripheral blood or thyroid tissue (not recorded which). All receptors come from a woman aged 50 to 65 with Graves' hyperthyroidism.

On this clonotype itself: No DNA is shown, since the ends of the CDR3 on it are uncertain; the CDR3 is the one TCRdb lists. The chain uses TRBV7-9 and TRBJ1-2. The CDR3 comprises 19 residues, both ends counted. The germline V gene has CDR1 SEHNR and CDR2 FQNEAQ (reference sequence). The chain's CDR3 is CASSIYLCSVEGRDYGYTF.

This clonotype was recorded a few times. This may be a read error: a much more frequent sequence differs by one nucleotide. CDR3 region: CASSRMTTMNTEAFF. The CDR3 DNA reads TGTGCCAGCAGTCGAATGACAACCATGAACACTGAAGCTTTCTTT. The chain couples TRBV6-5 to TRBJ1-1; no clear D. Trimming took 5 bases from V and 0 from J, leaving 13 bases between them. The CDR3 has 15 residues. The germline gives CDR1 MNHEY, CDR2 SVGAGI.

This clonotype was recorded at least ten times. The rearrangement joins TRBV28 to TRBJ2-5; maybe TRBD1 (6 bases). The CDR3 length is 15 residues. Germline V gene data show CDR1 as MDHEN and CDR2 as SYDVKM. V lost 6 bases, J lost 2 bases, and 16 bases lay in between. CDR3 region: CASSPIEGVQETQYF. The CDR3 DNA is TGTGCCAGCAGCCCAATTGAGGGGGTGCAAGAGACCCAGTACTTC.

Comments on this clonotype: This could be a read error, since a much larger clone is one nucleotide away. V gene TRBV5-8 combines with J gene TRBJ2-2, with D perhaps matching TRBD1 (6 bases). Germline lookup yields CDR1 SGHTS and CDR2 YDEGEE. This CDR3 comprises 13 residues. The CDR3 region has the DNA TGTGCCGGCAGCTTGTCAGGGGCCGGGGAGCTGTTTTTT. Protein: CAGSLSGAGELFF.

The V call is TRBV20-1, the J call TRBJ2-7, with unresolved D. The V end was cut by 7 bases, the J end by 1 base, with 17 bases between. CDR3 size: 14 residues. Germline lookup yields CDR1 DFQATT and CDR2 SNEGSKA (reference sequence). CDR3 in DNA: TGCAGTGTCAACCGGCTAGAGGTGTCCTACGAGCAGTACTTC. It encodes CSVNRLEVSYEQYF.

This clonotype was seen at least ten times. The chain joins TRBV6-1 to TRBJ1-1; TRBD1 matches at 12 bases. The CDR3 is 17 residues long. The ends lost 6 bases at V and 4 bases at J; junction bases unmatched: 12. CDR1 is MNHNS and CDR2 is SASEGT in the germline V gene. The CDR3, as DNA: TGTGCCAGCAGCCGCTGGGGGACAGGGGGCTTGGGCACTGAAGCTTTCTTT. The encoded protein is CASSRWGTGGLGTEAFF.

By proportion, this clonotype is medium-sized. This chain connects TRBV7-2 to TRBJ2-7; TRBD1 might be the D (5 bases). Trimming took 5 bases from V and 5 from J, leaving 16 bases between them. Per the germline V gene, CDR1 is SGHTA and CDR2 is FQGNSA. CDR3 size: 14 residues. The CDR3 DNA reads TGTGCCAGCAGCCTGGCGACAGTATCCCACGAGCAGTACTTC. The encoded protein is CASSLATVSHEQYF.

This clonotype was counted at least ten times. This sequence joins TRBV11-3 and TRBJ2-5, with TRBD2 matching over 13 bases. The CDR3 is made up of 15 amino acids. Germline trimming cut 1 base from V and 5 bases from J; bases unmatched to any gene: 1. Germline lookup yields CDR1 SGHNT and CDR2 YENEEA. CDR3 sequence: CASSLGTSGSETQYF. The CDR3 DNA is TGTGCCAGCAGCTTAGGGACTAGCGGGAGTGAGACCCAGTACTTC.

A note on this clonotype: Its ends do not fully match the called genes, so a read error is possible. The chain combines TRBV10-3 with TRBJ1-2; no reliable D call. CDR1 ENHRY and CDR2 SYGVKD come from the germline V gene. The CDR3 runs 12 residues. The CDR3 DNA follows: TGCGCCAGCGGACCCCTAGACTATGGCTACACCTTC. Encoded protein: CASGPLDYGYTF.

This clonotype was observed at least ten times. The chain joins TRBV12-3 or TRBV12-4 to TRBJ2-7; 10 bases are a match to TRBD1. The CDR3 has 16 amino acids. V lost 5 bases to trimming and J lost 4 bases; unmatched junction nucleotides: 11. For the CDR3, the DNA is TGTGCCAGCAGTCTCCTCCGGGACAGGGGTCAATACGAGCAGTACTTC. This gives the protein CASSLLRDRGQYEQYF.

Points on this clonotype: This clone may be a read error of a much larger clone one base away. Because the CDR3 is missing its conserved closing phenylalanine or tryptophan, this is likely a read error. The CDR3 is CASSDRDRGTDTQYL. CDR3 coding DNA: TGTGCCAGCAGTGACCGGGACAGGGGCACAGATACGCAGTATCTT. The chain combines TRBV6-1 with TRBJ2-3; TRBD1 agrees at 9 bases. This CDR3 region has 15 residues. Trimming removed 3 bases from V and 1 base from J; junction bases left unmatched: 2. Germline assignment: CDR1 MNHNS and CDR2 SASEGT.

J is TRBJ2-5 and V is TRBV12-3 or TRBV12-4; D assignment may be TRBD1 or TRBD2 (5 bases each). V dropped 1 base and J dropped 2 bases, with 14 bases sitting between them. The CDR3 has 16 residues. CDR3 sequence: CASSLGYGKGQETQYF. For the CDR3, the DNA is TGTGCCAGCAGTTTAGGCTACGGGAAGGGGCAAGAGACCCAGTACTTC.